This T cell receptor (beta chain) appears in the sequencing data of a study of CD8+ T cells in alopecia areata. A remark on this clone: Its antigen is currently unknown.

Whole-study results and caveats: More clonal than normal scalp was lesional scalp, particularly alopecia totalis/universalis.

The CDR3 has 14 residues. The V and J ends lost 0 bases and 4 bases respectively, with 9 bases between them. Germline V lookup: CDR1 SGHRS, CDR2 YFSETQ. RNA, once extracted, was reverse transcribed into cDNA for use as the sequencing template. Method: immunoSEQ multiplex PCR; TCRdb's copy keeps in-frame clones and lacks some. Here the sample spans 93,000 or so clones, around three fifths being singletons. Sequencing was done on a sample of CD4+ T cells sorted from blood. This receptor was taken from a human donor in good health. J is TRBJ2-3 and V is TRBV5-1; D is uncertain. For the CDR3, the DNA is TGCGCCAGCAGCTTGGTTAGTAACGCAGATACGCAGTATTTT. Its protein is CASSLVSNADTQYF.